Below, 29 T cell receptor beta chains from the same sample are listed, as sequenced in a study of T cell repertoires in aging, cancer and after chemotherapy. Rearranged V-D-J TRB sequences were amplified with a mixed TRB-A/B primer pool. TCRdb called the multiplex PCR reads again in MiXCR, with one record for every CDR3 protein. The profile covers roughly 3,100 distinct CDR3 sequences, with around 45% appearing a single time and about a third taken by the ten largest. TCR beta rearrangements were amplified from peripheral blood genomic DNA. Sequenced sample: blood. The receptors here all came from a human donor with a blood cancer.

The rearrangement joins TRBV6-2 or TRBV6-3 to TRBJ2-2; 16 bases are shared with TRBD2. This CDR3 is built from 19 residues. Trimming cost V 2 bases and J 4 bases; bases outside gene matches: 7. Germline loops: CDR1 MNHEY, CDR2 SVGEGT. This CDR3 reads CASSYPGTSGGAGTGELFF. DNA for the CDR3: TGTGCCAGCAGTTACCCAGGGACTAGCGGGGGGGCCGGCACCGGGGAGCTGTTTTTT.

The genes are TRBV6-5 and TRBJ2-3; no clear D gene. The CDR3 extends over 13 amino acids. Between the trimmed V and J ends, which lost 0 bases and 3 bases, there was a span of 4 bases. The germline V gene has CDR1 MNHEY and CDR2 SVGAGI. DNA of the CDR3: TGTGCCAGCAGTTACTCCCTAACAGATACGCAGTATTTT. This sequence encodes CASSYSLTDTQYF.

This clonotype has only a few counts. The rearrangement uses TRBV12-3 or TRBV12-4 and TRBJ2-2, with 16 bases matching TRBD2. CDR3 length: 19 residues. Trimming took 5 bases from V and 4 from J; bases not matched to a gene: 10. CDR3 coding DNA: TGTGCCAGCAGTGGGACTAGCGGGGGGGCTTTCCTCAGCACCGGGGAGCTGTTTTTT. Amino acid sequence: CASSGTSGGAFLSTGELFF.

This rearrangement joins TRBV6-4 to TRBJ2-3; 15 bases line up with TRBD2. The junction had 3 bases not matched to a gene; V was cut back by 5 bases and J by 3 bases. The CDR3 is 16 amino acids. Per germline, CDR1 MRHNA and CDR2 SNTAGT. This CDR3 is CASSRTSGGATDTQYF. Here the CDR3 DNA reads TGTGCCAGCAGTAGGACTAGCGGGGGGGCAACAGATACGCAGTATTTT.

This chain links TRBV12-3 or TRBV12-4 with TRBJ2-2; 7 bases match TRBD1. V was clipped by 5 bases and J by 2 bases; unmatched bases: 5. The CDR3 contains 15 residues. The CDR3 is CASSTDRVNTGELFF. CDR3 DNA sequence: TGTGCCAGCAGTACCGACAGGGTAAACACCGGGGAGCTGTTTTTT.

This clonotype turned up a few times. The V and J genes are TRBV30 and TRBJ2-6; 10 bases map to TRBD1. The CDR3 contains 16 residues. J was trimmed by 0 bases and V by 5 bases; bases with no gene match: 4. Germline V gene sequence: CDR1 GTSNPN, CDR2 SVGIG (reference sequence). The CDR3 here is CAWGTGDSSGANVLTF. CDR3 coding DNA: TGTGCCTGGGGGACAGGGGATAGCTCTGGGGCCAACGTCCTGACTTTC.

This rearrangement joins TRBV19 to TRBJ2-1; 10 bases match TRBD2. The CDR3 length is 15 residues. In germline, CDR1 is LNHDA, CDR2 SQIVND (reference sequence). V shed 6 bases and J 5 bases; nucleotides not matched to a gene: 7. The CDR3 DNA sequence: TGTGCCAGTAGCAAGCTAGCGGGAGACAACAATGAGCAGTTCTTC. Residues: CASSKLAGDNNEQFF. Using reference TRBV19 and TRBJ2-1 for the parts outside the CDR3, the full variable domain is DGGITQSPKYLFRKEGQNVTLSCEQNLNHDAMYWYRQDPGQGLRLIYYSQIVNDFQKGDIAEGYSVSREKKESFPLTVTSAQKNPTAFYLCASSKLAGDNNEQFFGPGTRLTVL.

The chain combines TRBV5-6 with TRBJ1-1; no definite D call. V was cut by 4 bases and J by 1 base, with 11 bases left in between. There are 14 residues in the CDR3. CDR1 is SGHDT, CDR2 YYEEEE, per germline. The CDR3 is CASSPSYGNTEAFF. CDR3 DNA: TGTGCCAGCAGCCCCTCTTACGGGAACACTGAAGCTTTCTTT.

This clonotype showed up just a few times. The rearrangement uses TRBV10-3 and TRBJ2-2; D possibly uses TRBD1 or TRBD2 (5 bases each). V was shortened by 0 bases and J by 7 bases, with 15 bases between the two germline ends. The CDR3 runs to 16 residues. Germline loops: CDR1 ENHRY, CDR2 SYGVKD. The chain's CDR3 is CAISESELGAGGELFF. The CDR3 DNA reads TGTGCCATCAGTGAGTCAGAACTAGGGGCCGGCGGGGAGCTGTTTTTT.

This clonotype occurred a few times. The genes are TRBV19 and TRBJ1-2; D is possibly TRBD1 (6 bases). CDR3 length equals 12 residues. V dropped 4 bases and J dropped 7 bases, with 10 bases sitting between them. Per germline, CDR1 LNHDA and CDR2 SQIVND (reference sequence). The CDR3 DNA follows: TGTGCCAGTAGTACGTACAGGGTTGGCTACACCTTC. Its protein is CASSTYRVGYTF.

This clonotype has a single count. The V gene is TRBV19, the J gene TRBJ1-4; 7 bases align to TRBD1. The V gene end was trimmed by 2 bases and the J gene end by 7 bases; junction bases not matched to a gene: 7. The V gene's germline CDR1 is LNHDA and CDR2 SQIVND (reference sequence). The CDR3 runs to 15 residues. CDR3 amino acids: CASSISPRDSEKLFF. The CDR3, as DNA: TGTGCCAGTAGTATATCCCCCAGGGACAGTGAAAAACTGTTTTTT.

The chain carries TRBV7-2 and TRBJ2-2, with 7 bases identical to TRBD2. Per germline, CDR1 SGHTA and CDR2 FQGNSA. The CDR3 is 16 amino acids. With V trimmed by 1 base and J by 1 base, 3 bases remained unmatched. CDR3 in amino acids: CASSLEGLKNTGELFF. CDR3 DNA sequence: TGTGCCAGCAGCTTAGAGGGACTAAAGAACACCGGGGAGCTGTTTTTT.

The chain carries TRBV6-5 and TRBJ1-2; D is unresolved. Germline-derived CDR1 and CDR2 are MNHEY and SVGAGI. The CDR3 loop spans 14 amino acids. Trimming removed 2 bases from V and 4 bases from J, with 11 bases in between. In nucleotides, the CDR3 is TGTGCCAGCAGTTACCTGGAGCGGAGCTATGGCTACACCTTC. The encoded protein is CASSYLERSYGYTF.

V and J are TRBV19 and TRBJ1-3; D might be TRBD1 (5 bases). The V and J ends lost 6 bases and 0 bases respectively, with 12 bases between them. The CDR3 loop spans 15 amino acids. Germline V gene lookup returns CDR1 LNHDA and CDR2 SQIVND (reference sequence). CDR3 in amino acids: CASRGDLSSGNTIYF. The CDR3 DNA reads as TGTGCCAGTAGAGGGGACTTATCCTCTGGAAACACCATATATTTT.

The chain combines TRBV19 with TRBJ2-3; 7 bases match TRBD1. Germline values: CDR1 LNHDA, CDR2 SQIVND (reference sequence). Trimming at V came to 5 bases and at J to 2 bases, leaving 10 bases not matched to a gene. This CDR3 region has 16 residues. The CDR3 DNA follows: TGTGCCAGTAGTTCCCGGGACAGCACTTTCACAGATACGCAGTATTTT. It yields the protein CASSSRDSTFTDTQYF.

This clonotype was detected a few times. The junction does not match germline at one end; this may be a read error. V gene TRBV6-2 or TRBV6-3 combines with J gene TRBJ1-5; no clear D gene. Germline CDR1 is MNHEY and CDR2 is SVGEGT. The CDR3 sequence is 12 residues long. The CDR3 protein is CASSYQSSGGKF. CDR3 bases: TGTGCCAGCAGTTACCAATCCTCCGGAGGAAAATTT.

The chain is built from TRBV6-6 and TRBJ1-5; TRBD1 is a possible D gene (5 bases). Per germline, CDR1 MNHNY and CDR2 SVGAGI (reference sequence). Deletions cut 8 bases from V and 6 bases from J, with 23 bases between. This CDR3 comprises 16 residues. The CDR3 sequence is CASQGPWALSSQPQHF. The CDR3 DNA reads TGTGCCAGCCAGGGCCCTTGGGCATTAAGTTCTCAGCCCCAGCATTTT.

CDR3 residues: CASSFLGGASNEQFF. The CDR3 nucleotides are TGTGCCAGCAGCTTTTTAGGGGGGGCCTCGAATGAGCAGTTCTTC. The gene calls are TRBV5-6 and TRBJ2-1, with D possibly matching TRBD2 (7 bases). V was clipped by 2 bases and J by 7 bases, with 16 bases between them. The length of the CDR3 is 15 residues. Germline CDR1 and CDR2: SGHDT and YYEEEE.

The V call is TRBV5-1, the J call TRBJ1-1; D is unresolved. The length of the CDR3 is 14 residues. V dropped 0 bases and J dropped 4 bases, with 10 bases sitting between them. Looked up from germline, CDR1 is SGHRS and CDR2 is YFSETQ. For the CDR3, the DNA is TGCGCCAGCAGCTTGGAAGAGCGGGGCACTGAAGCTTTCTTT. Encoded protein: CASSLEERGTEAFF.

V and J are TRBV12-3 or TRBV12-4 and TRBJ2-3, with 14 bases fitting TRBD2. With V trimmed by 6 bases and J by 2 bases, 10 bases remained unmatched. There are 18 residues in the CDR3. The CDR3 reads CASSPGTSGSLLTDTQYF. The CDR3 bases are TGTGCCAGCAGCCCCGGGACTAGCGGGAGCCTGCTCACAGATACGCAGTATTTT.

In its sample, this clonotype ranks as medium-sized. The chain employs TRBV19 and TRBJ2-3, with a tentative D call TRBD2 (6 bases). The CDR3 is 15 residues long. Trimming stripped 4 bases from V and 0 bases from J, with 11 bases between. CDR1 and CDR2 from the germline V gene are LNHDA and SQIVND (reference sequence). In DNA, the CDR3 is TGTGCCAGTAGTAGTTCCAGCGGGAGCACAGATACGCAGTATTTT. Protein product: CASSSSSGSTDTQYF.

The chain recombines TRBV5-6 with TRBJ2-1, with 15 bases that match TRBD2. The CDR3 spans 15 residues. Trimming took 4 bases from V and 10 from J; bases not matched to a gene: 6. The germline CDR1 and CDR2 sequences are SGHDT and YYEEEE. The chain's CDR3 is CASSRGLAGGGEQFF. CDR3 bases: TGTGCCAGCAGCCGGGGACTAGCGGGAGGAGGAGAGCAGTTCTTC.

This clonotype appeared a single time. Here the CDR3 reads CASSYGAEETQYF. For the CDR3, the DNA is TGTGCCAGCAGTTACGGAGCGGAAGAGACCCAGTACTTC. The rearrangement joins TRBV6-2 or TRBV6-3 to TRBJ2-5, with D possibly being TRBD2 (5 bases). This CDR3 has 13 residues. The germline gives CDR1 MNHEY, CDR2 SVGEGT. V gave up 2 bases and J gave up 3 bases, with 7 bases separating them.

The rearrangement links TRBV7-2 to TRBJ2-5, with 8 bases matching TRBD2. Per the germline V gene, CDR1 is SGHTA and CDR2 is FQGNSA. The CDR3 sequence is 14 residues long. Trimming took 2 bases from V and 4 from J; bases not matched to a gene: 3. CDR3 protein: CASSLIRGGETQYF. The CDR3, as DNA: TGTGCCAGCAGCTTAATCCGGGGGGGAGAGACCCAGTACTTC.

This clonotype is labeled medium-sized. The chain carries TRBV29-1 and TRBJ2-5; 7 nucleotides agree with TRBD2. This CDR3 spans 13 amino acids. From germline, CDR1 is SQVTM and CDR2 ANQGSEA. The J segment lost 1 base and the V segment lost 6 bases, leaving 5 bases of the junction unmatched. CDR3 sequence: CSVDSGPQETQYF. The CDR3 DNA sequence: TGCAGCGTAGATAGCGGGCCCCAAGAGACCCAGTACTTC.

In this sample, this clonotype turned up a few times. This chain joins TRBV6-5 and TRBJ1-4; D unresolved. V was trimmed by 8 bases and J by 5 bases, leaving 9 bases between them. The CDR3 loop spans 12 amino acids. Germline V CDR1 and CDR2: MNHEY, SVGAGI. CDR3 nucleotide sequence: TGTGCCAGCCGCGGGAAAAATGAAAAACTGTTTTTT. This translates into CASRGKNEKLFF.

This chain uses TRBV6-6 with TRBJ1-2, with D hard to call. V dropped 2 bases and J dropped 7 bases, with 14 bases sitting between them. Per germline, CDR1 MNHNY and CDR2 SVGAGI (reference sequence). The CDR3 sequence is 14 residues long. The CDR3 DNA sequence: TGTGCCAGCAGTTACGACATGGGAACTATTGGCTACACCTTC. It codes for CASSYDMGTIGYTF.

The rearrangement links TRBV19 to TRBJ2-2; 12 bases map to TRBD2. There are 15 residues in the CDR3. Germline V gives CDR1 LNHDA, CDR2 SQIVND (reference sequence). V dropped 5 bases and J dropped 7; count of bases not matched to a gene: 5. CDR3 residues: CASSLAGGFVGELFF. CDR3 nucleotide sequence: TGTGCCAGTAGTCTAGCGGGGGGGTTCGTCGGGGAGCTGTTTTTT.

This clonotype was found a few times. The rearrangement joins TRBV28 to TRBJ2-1, with D unclear. The germline gives CDR1 MDHEN, CDR2 SYDVKM. The CDR3 length is 13 residues. Trimming took off 2 bases at V and 9 bases at J, with 11 bases between the two ends. The CDR3 DNA reads TGTGCCAGCAGTTTAATGGTCCCAATTGAGCAGTTCTTC. Translating gives CASSLMVPIEQFF.